These 21 T cell receptor beta chains were all obtained from the same sample, sequenced in a study of shared clonotypes between healthy human individuals. Sequencing used immunoSEQ multiplex PCR; TCRdb keeps in-frame clones, though not all of them. The sample carries some 510,000 clones, approximately 85% recorded once. Sequenced input: PBMCs. These receptors were taken from a woman aged 40 to 50 in good health. Some clones in this sample may be carry-over from other donors' samples.

The J gene is TRBJ2-1, the V gene TRBV5-1; maybe TRBD1 (6 bases). The CDR3 runs to 15 residues. In germline, CDR1 is SGHRS, CDR2 YFSETQ. The germline V and J ends were trimmed by 2 bases and 1 base, with 10 bases remaining between them. DNA of the CDR3: TGCGCCAGCAGCTTTGAGGGGGAGTCCTACAATGAGCAGTTCTTC. Translated, it gives CASSFEGESYNEQFF.

The chain is built from TRBV4-2 and TRBJ2-2, with TRBD2 matching 8 bases. Germline trimming cut 3 bases from V and 6 bases from J; bases unmatched to any gene: 6. The germline V gene encodes CDR1 LGHNA and CDR2 YNFKEQ. This CDR3 comprises 15 residues. CDR3 residues: CASSQTGGRSGELFF. As DNA, the CDR3 is TGTGCCAGCAGCCAGACGGGGGGGAGGTCCGGGGAGCTGTTTTTT.

The rearrangement links TRBV27 to TRBJ2-3; D may be TRBD1 or TRBD2 (5 bases each). Germline CDR1 is MNHEY and CDR2 is SMNVEV (reference sequence). Trimming stripped 6 bases from V and 6 bases from J, with 19 bases between. The CDR3 runs to 15 residues. The CDR3 DNA reads TGTGCCAGCAGCTTTTTCCTTGAGGGGAGTGATACGCAGTATTTT. Translation gives CASSFFLEGSDTQYF.

V usage is TRBV5-4 and J usage is TRBJ1-2; D not certain. V shed 0 bases and J shed 2 bases, with 11 bases lying between them. The CDR3 runs to 15 residues. Germline CDR1 reads SGHNT; CDR2 reads YYREEE (reference sequence). CDR3 protein: CASSLDTGRNYGYTF. CDR3 DNA: TGTGCCAGCAGCTTGGATACTGGTCGGAACTATGGCTACACCTTC.

The chain carries TRBV5-1 and TRBJ2-5; 7 bases are shared with TRBD1. V lost 2 bases, J lost 4 bases, and 11 bases stayed unmatched. The CDR3 is 16 amino acids. CDR1 is SGHRS, CDR2 YFSETQ, per germline. As DNA, the CDR3 is TGCGCCAGCAGCTTCTCCGGGACAGCCTTGGGAGAGACCCAGTACTTC. Its protein product is CASSFSGTALGETQYF.

V usage is TRBV7-2 and J usage is TRBJ1-1, with D possibly TRBD1 on 5 matching bases. The germline CDR1 and CDR2 sequences are SGHTA and FQGNSA. The V gene lost 2 bases and the J gene lost 1 base, with 8 bases spanning the gap. The CDR3 covers 14 residues. This CDR3 reads CASSLTGSNTEAFF. DNA for the CDR3: TGTGCCAGCAGCTTAACAGGATCGAACACTGAAGCTTTCTTT. Together with reference TRBV7-2 and TRBJ1-1, the CDR3 gives the full variable domain: GAGVSQSPSNKVTEKGKDVELRCDPISGHTALYWYRQSLGQGLEFLIYFQGNSAPDKSGLPSDRFSAERTGGSVSTLTIQRTQQEDSAVYLCASSLTGSNTEAFFGQGTRLTVV.

This sequence joins TRBV7-3 and TRBJ2-3; D is uncertain. V dropped 2 bases and J dropped 2 bases, with 20 bases sitting between them. The CDR3 covers 18 residues. The V gene's germline CDR1 is SGHTA and CDR2 FQGTGA. DNA for the CDR3: TGTGCCAGCAGCTTATCCTTAAGCGACTGGTCTGACACAGATACGCAGTATTTT. Translation gives CASSLSLSDWSDTDTQYF.

This chain uses TRBV11-2 with TRBJ1-1; D unclear. The CDR3 has 14 amino acids. Germline CDR1 and CDR2: SGHAT and FQNNGV. With 5 bases removed from V and 2 bases from J, the gap between germline ends came to 12 bases. The CDR3 here is CASSSTWPNTEAFF. The CDR3 bases are TGTGCCAGCAGCAGTACCTGGCCCAACACTGAAGCTTTCTTT.

The rearrangement uses TRBV7-9 and TRBJ1-1, with a tentative D call TRBD1 (6 bases). The CDR3 has 14 amino acids. Germline CDR1 SEHNR, CDR2 FQNEAQ (reference sequence). The V gene lost 4 bases and the J gene lost 2 bases, with 11 bases spanning the gap. The CDR3 reads CASSSPDRNTEAFF. DNA for the CDR3: TGTGCCAGCAGCTCCCCGGACAGAAACACTGAAGCTTTCTTT.

This clone was counted ten times or more. V and J are TRBV28 and TRBJ1-2; 7 positions agree with TRBD1. CDR3 size: 13 residues. Germline lookup yields CDR1 MDHEN and CDR2 SYDVKM. V was pared by 5 bases and J by 8 bases, with 8 bases of the junction left unmatched. In DNA, the CDR3 is TGTGCCAGCAGTGCGACAGGGCGGGAGGGCTACACCTTC. The encoded protein is CASSATGREGYTF.

This clone was seen a few times. The genes are TRBV4-3 and TRBJ2-7; D is unclear. Per the germline V gene, CDR1 is LGHNA and CDR2 is YSLEER. There are 13 residues in the CDR3. Trimming removed 0 bases from V and 2 bases from J, with 5 bases in between. The CDR3 loop reads CASSQDWAYEQYF. As DNA, the CDR3 is TGCGCCAGCAGCCAAGATTGGGCCTACGAGCAGTACTTC.

The chain combines TRBV7-9 with TRBJ1-3; D gene uncertain. Germline assignment: CDR1 SEHNR and CDR2 FQNEAQ (reference sequence). V was cut by 1 base and J by 8 bases, with 9 bases left in between. This CDR3 region has 13 residues. The CDR3 DNA is TGTGCCAGCAGCTTAGATTTGCGCTACACCATATATTTT. Residues: CASSLDLRYTIYF.

Of note for this clone: The germline gene is not matched at one end of the junction; a read error may be the cause. This rearrangement joins TRBV7-8 to TRBJ1-1; TRBD1 might be the D (6 bases). CDR3 size: 15 residues. CDR1 is SGHVS, CDR2 FQNEAQ, per germline. The CDR3 here is CASSLGGGFYTEAFF. For the CDR3, the DNA is TGTGCCAGCAGTTTAGGGGGGGGGTTCTACACTGAAGCTTTCTTT. Together with reference TRBV7-8 and TRBJ1-1, the CDR3 gives the full variable domain: GAGVSQSPRYKVAKRGQDVALRCDPISGHVSLFWYQQALGQGPEFLTYFQNEAQLDKSGLPSDRFFAERPEGSVSTLKIQRTQQEDSAVYLCASSLGGGFYTEAFFGQGTRLTVV.

Of note for this clone: This specimen includes other DNA sequences encoding the same CDR3. The chain carries TRBV2 and TRBJ1-1; D might be TRBD1 (5 bases). There are 13 residues in the CDR3. Germline V gives CDR1 SNHLY, CDR2 FYNNEI. Trimming left V 8 bases short and J 4 bases short, with 14 bases between. CDR3: CASGAWLGTEAFF. The CDR3 DNA follows: TGTGCCAGCGGGGCATGGCTGGGCACTGAAGCTTTCTTT. The full variable domain, completed using reference TRBV2 and TRBJ1-1, is EPEVTQTPSHQVTQMGQEVILRCVPISNHLYFYWYRQILGQKVEFLVSFYNNEISEKSEIFDDQFSVERPDGSNFTLKIRSTKLEDSAMYFCASGAWLGTEAFFGQGTRLTVV.

V is TRBV18 and J is TRBJ1-1; maybe TRBD1 (5 bases). V lost 2 bases and J 4 bases, leaving 8 bases between the germline ends. CDR3 length equals 13 residues. The V gene's germline CDR1 is KGHSH and CDR2 LQKENI. CDR3 bases: TGTGCCAGCTCACCAGGGGGGGTCACTGAAGCTTTCTTT. Its translation: CASSPGGVTEAFF.

The chain uses TRBV6-6 and TRBJ2-7, with D perhaps assigned TRBD1 or TRBD2 (5 bases each). Germline CDR1 is MNHNY and CDR2 is SVGAGI (reference sequence). V lost 6 bases to trimming and J lost 2 bases, with 14 bases between them. This CDR3 has 14 residues. CDR3 nucleotides: TGTGCCAGCAGGAGGGACGCGCCGCCCTACGAGCAGTACTTC. Amino acid sequence: CASRRDAPPYEQYF.

V gene TRBV4-3 combines with J gene TRBJ1-1, with 7 bases lining up with TRBD1. V gave up 5 bases and J gave up 1 base; unmatched junction bases: 7. The CDR3 length is 15 residues. Germline V gene sequence: CDR1 LGHNA, CDR2 YSLEER. The CDR3 DNA follows: TGCGCCAGCAGCATCTGGACAGGAGAGAACACTGAAGCTTTCTTT. It codes for CASSIWTGENTEAFF.

This chain uses TRBV5-4 with TRBJ2-1; 9 bases match TRBD2. Germline CDR1 is SGHNT and CDR2 is YYREEE (reference sequence). The CDR3 runs to 17 residues. V was pared by 0 bases and J by 7 bases, with 11 bases of the junction left unmatched. The CDR3 spells CASSLEPTSGQTNEQFF. CDR3 bases: TGTGCCAGCAGCTTGGAGCCTACTAGCGGGCAAACTAATGAGCAGTTCTTC.

The V and J genes are TRBV7-3 and TRBJ2-3; 13 positions agree with TRBD2. Looked up from germline, CDR1 is SGHTA and CDR2 is FQGTGA. This CDR3 comprises 16 residues. J lost 3 bases, V lost 5 bases, and 5 bases had no gene match. CDR3 residues: CASSEGLAGVTDTQYF. CDR3 coding DNA: TGTGCCAGCAGCGAAGGACTAGCGGGAGTGACAGATACGCAGTATTTT. Full variable domain (rest looked up from reference TRBV7-3 and TRBJ2-3): GAGVSQTPSNKVTEKGKYVELRCDPISGHTALYWYRQSLGQGPEFLIYFQGTGAADDSGLPNDRFFAVRPEGSVSTLKIQRTERGDSAVYLCASSEGLAGVTDTQYFGPGTRLTVL.

This chain connects TRBV5-1 to TRBJ1-4; 8 bases agree with TRBD1. The CDR3 extends over 14 amino acids. Germline V gives CDR1 SGHRS, CDR2 YFSETQ. J gave up 5 bases and V 3 bases, and 3 bases lay outside the gene matches. For the CDR3, the DNA is TGCGCCAGCAGCTCGGGACAGGACAATGAAAAACTGTTTTTT. Translating it yields CASSSGQDNEKLFF.

This clone occurred once. The chain carries TRBV28 and TRBJ2-1; a weak D match, TRBD2 (6 bases). The CDR3 contains 14 residues. CDR1 and CDR2 from the germline V gene are MDHEN and SYDVKM. V lost 9 bases and J 2 bases, leaving 14 bases between the germline ends. The CDR3 loop reads CASGSGPAYNEQFF. In DNA form, the CDR3 reads TGTGCCAGTGGAAGCGGGCCGGCCTACAATGAGCAGTTCTTC.